One and the same sample provided the 32 T cell receptor beta chains below, sequenced in a study of tumor-infiltrating lymphocytes in primary liver carcinoma. Bulk tissue was left unsorted, and RNA and DNA were co-extracted from 20-30 mg of it. Synthesis of TCR beta cDNA was carried out from about 500 ng total RNA with a constant-region primer. Libraries of TCR beta came from three nested multiplex PCR rounds with slightly modified ARM-PCR. It was with TRBV1-TRBV30 forward primers and a C-beta reverse primer that the first two PCR rounds were run, at around 10 cycles each. TCRdb fed the multiplex PCR reads into MiXCR, producing one record per CDR3 protein. The profile shows approximately 110,000 distinct CDR3 sequences, 65% of them singletons. Sequencing input: liver tumor tissue from sampling region 1. Documented subset: tumor region T1, superior pole. These receptors were obtained from an older woman with primary liver carcinoma and hepatitis B virus infection.

V gene TRBV5-1 combines with J gene TRBJ1-5; D is perhaps TRBD1 (6 bases). V gave up 1 base and J gave up 4 bases, with 12 bases separating them. The germline V gene encodes CDR1 SGHRS and CDR2 YFSETQ. The CDR3 runs 15 residues. For the CDR3, the DNA is TGCGCCAGCAGCTTGTGGACAGTAGCTAATCAGCCCCAGCATTTT. Amino acid sequence: CASSLWTVANQPQHF. Together with reference TRBV5-1 and TRBJ1-5, the CDR3 gives the full variable domain: KAGVTQTPRYLIKTRGQQVTLSCSPISGHRSVSWYQQTPGQGLQFLFEYFSETQRNKGNFPGRFSGRQFSNSRSEMNVSTLELGDSALYLCASSLWTVANQPQHFGDGTRLSIL.

Details on this clonotype: One end of the junction fails to match germline, which may point to a read error. The J gene is TRBJ1-5, the V gene TRBV19; D gene unclear. Per the germline V gene, CDR1 is LNHDA and CDR2 is SQIVND (reference sequence). The CDR3 has 13 residues. The CDR3 DNA follows: TGTGCCAGTAGCTTGACAAGCAATCAGCCCCAGCAGTTT. It translates to CASSLTSNQPQQF.

The chain recombines TRBV5-4 with TRBJ2-6, with 11 nucleotides matching TRBD1. J gave up 3 bases and V 3 bases, and 5 bases lay outside the gene matches. The CDR3 runs to 17 residues. In germline, CDR1 is SGHNT, CDR2 YYREEE (reference sequence). This CDR3 is CASSSGQGARGANVLTF. CDR3 DNA: TGTGCCAGCAGCTCAGGACAGGGGGCTCGTGGGGCCAACGTCCTGACTTTC.

The rearrangement links TRBV29-1 to TRBJ2-1, with D perhaps matching TRBD2 (5 bases). The CDR3 spans 15 residues. Looked up from germline, CDR1 is SQVTM and CDR2 is ANQGSEA. V dropped 6 bases and J dropped 2 bases, with 17 bases sitting between them. CDR3 nucleotides: TGCAGCGTCCGAAACGGATCAGCGGCCTACAATGAGCAGTTCTTC. Protein: CSVRNGSAAYNEQFF.

This clonotype has just a few counts. The chain combines TRBV11-2 with TRBJ2-5; TRBD1 matches 8 bases. Germline V gene sequence: CDR1 SGHAT, CDR2 FQNNGV. The CDR3 length is 17 residues. V shed 0 bases, J shed 9 bases, and the junction held 15 bases outside the gene matches. Here the CDR3 reads CASSLDLGTGVKDAQYF. CDR3 nucleotides: TGTGCCAGCAGCTTAGATCTAGGGACAGGAGTAAAAGATGCCCAGTACTTC.

As regards this clonotype: A much larger clone differs from this one at a single base, so this may be a read error. The V gene is TRBV7-9, the J gene TRBJ2-5; D is perhaps TRBD2 (6 bases). Between the trimmed V and J ends, which lost 5 bases and 7 bases, there was a span of 17 bases. Germline lookup yields CDR1 SEHNR and CDR2 FQNEAQ (reference sequence). The CDR3 totals 14 residues. The CDR3 protein is CASSPDGSTRTQYF. The CDR3 coding sequence is TGTGCCAGCAGCCCTGACGGGAGTACAAGGACCCAGTACTTC.

Points on this clonotype: A single base separates this from a much larger clone, so it may be a read error. The genes are TRBV12-3 or TRBV12-4 and TRBJ2-1; D is possibly TRBD1 (5 bases). CDR3 length equals 14 residues. Trimming shortened V by 3 bases and J by 2 bases, and 8 bases separated the two germline ends. The CDR3 DNA reads as TGTGCCAGCAGTTTTGAACAGGCCTACAATGAGCAGTTCTTC. Residues: CASSFEQAYNEQFF.

V is TRBV6-5 and J is TRBJ2-5; D not certain. CDR1 and CDR2 from the germline V gene are MNHEY and SVGAGI. This CDR3 spans 15 amino acids. The ends were cut back, 5 bases at V and 4 bases at J, with 17 bases in the middle. CDR3 protein: CASSPLRYDGETQYF. In nucleotides, the CDR3 is TGTGCCAGCAGTCCCTTGAGGTACGATGGAGAGACCCAGTACTTC.

In the case of this clonotype: A much larger clone differs by one base, so this may be a read error. The chain is built from TRBV10-2 and TRBJ2-7, with no clear D. This CDR3 contains 13 residues. The V end lost 7 bases, the J end lost 3 bases, and 13 bases lay between the germline ends. The germline gives CDR1 WSHSY, CDR2 SAAADI. The DNA of the CDR3 is TGCGCCAGCACTAGGGCAGCTTACTACGAGCAGTACTTC. Translation: CASTRAAYYEQYF.

A word on this clonotype: Since a much larger clone is just one base distant, this may be a read error. The gene calls are TRBV6-6 and TRBJ2-7, with 15 nucleotides matching TRBD2. Germline loops: CDR1 MNHNY, CDR2 SVGAGI (reference sequence). The CDR3 has 16 residues. CDR3 coding DNA: TGTGCCAGCAGTTTTGGGACTAGCGGGAGGTACTACAAGCAGTACTTC. Encoded protein: CASSFGTSGRYYKQYF.

At least ten counts were recorded for this clonotype. The J gene is TRBJ2-3, the V gene TRBV7-9; 11 bases fit TRBD2. The germline V gene encodes CDR1 SEHNR and CDR2 FQNEAQ (reference sequence). The CDR3 has 12 amino acids. With V trimmed by 5 bases and J by 11 bases, 3 bases remained unmatched. The CDR3 reads CASSAGTSGQYF. For the CDR3, the DNA is TGTGCCAGCAGCGCGGGGACTAGCGGGCAGTATTTT.

Note on this clonotype: The conserved phenylalanine or tryptophan normally closing the CDR3 is absent here, so this likely arose from a read error. This chain uses TRBV5-1 with TRBJ2-7; no firm D call. The CDR3 is 13 amino acids. Trimming removed 4 bases at V and 5 bases at J, with 13 bases between. CDR1 and CDR2 (germline): SGHRS, YFSETQ. The CDR3 DNA reads TGCGCCAGCAGCCCGTGGGGTGGCGACGAGCAGTACCTC. This gives the protein CASSPWGGDEQYL.

For this clonotype: With a much larger clone just one base away, this may be a read error. This chain links TRBV11-2 with TRBJ2-2, with TRBD2 matching over 13 bases. Germline loops: CDR1 SGHAT, CDR2 FQNNGV. This CDR3 has 18 residues. The CDR3: CASITGTSGTKNTGELLF. The CDR3 DNA reads TGTGCCAGCATCACCGGGACTAGCGGGACGAAGAACACCGGGGAGCTGCTTTTT.

The chain combines TRBV5-6 with TRBJ1-2, with D hard to call. Germline V CDR1 and CDR2: SGHDT, YYEEEE. Trimming shortened V by 2 bases and J by 8 bases, and 13 bases separated the two germline ends. The CDR3 extends over 13 amino acids. The DNA for the CDR3 is TGTGCCAGCAGCTTTCCAGTCGACGGGGGCTACACCTTC. It specifies CASSFPVDGGYTF.

Of note for this clonotype: A much larger clone is a single base away; this may be a read error. This chain joins TRBV11-2 and TRBJ2-1; 7 bases agree with TRBD2. V was clipped by 1 base and J by 7 bases; unmatched bases: 10. Germline V gene sequence: CDR1 SGHAT, CDR2 FQNNGV. The length of the CDR3 is 16 residues. CDR3: CASSLVIGLDVNEQFF. CDR3 bases: TGTGCCAGCAGCTTAGTCATTGGACTAGATGTGAATGAGCAGTTCTTC.

This clonotype appeared a few times. The J gene is TRBJ2-3, the V gene TRBV28; 11 nucleotides align to TRBD2. This CDR3 is 15 amino acids long. CDR1 is MDHEN and CDR2 is SYDVKM in the germline V gene. V shed 7 bases, J shed 8 bases, and the junction held 11 bases outside the gene matches. The DNA for the CDR3 is TGTGCCAGCACCACCGGACTAGCGGGTTTGGGTACGCAGTATTTT. Translated, it gives CASTTGLAGLGTQYF.

This clonotype was counted between two and nine times. The chain uses TRBV5-1 and TRBJ1-2; D is perhaps TRBD1 (6 bases). CDR1 and CDR2 (germline): SGHRS, YFSETQ. Trimming removed 4 bases at V and 6 bases at J, with 16 bases between. The CDR3 consists of 14 residues. The CDR3, as DNA: TGCGCCAGCAGCGTAAGGGGGGGCGCGGATGGCTACACCTTC. Translation: CASSVRGGADGYTF.

The chain joins TRBV7-8 to TRBJ2-1; D is unclear. Germline V lookup: CDR1 SGHVS, CDR2 FQNEAQ. V lost 3 bases to trimming and J lost 1 base, with 13 bases between them. This CDR3 region has 16 residues. CDR3 residues: CASSFFRVGSYNEQFF. The CDR3 coding sequence is TGTGCCAGCAGCTTTTTTAGGGTGGGGTCCTACAATGAGCAGTTCTTC. The whole variable domain, filled in from reference TRBV7-8 and TRBJ2-1, reads GAGVSQSPRYKVAKRGQDVALRCDPISGHVSLFWYQQALGQGPEFLTYFQNEAQLDKSGLPSDRFFAERPEGSVSTLKIQRTQQEDSAVYLCASSFFRVGSYNEQFFGPGTRLTVL.

Comments on this clonotype: Being one base from a much bigger clone, this may be a read error. J is TRBJ2-1 and V is TRBV14; TRBD2 matches at 7 bases. Germline CDR1 is SGHDN and CDR2 is FVKESK. The CDR3 runs to 16 residues. V trimming: 5 bases; J trimming: 0 bases; junction bases outside the gene matches: 7. The CDR3 DNA reads as TGTGCCAGCAGCGCTTACTGGACTAGCTCCTACAATGAGCAGTTCTTC. This encodes CASSAYWTSSYNEQFF.

This clonotype showed up just a few times. Possible read error: a much larger clone is one base away. This rearrangement joins TRBV5-1 to TRBJ1-2; 9 nucleotides line up with TRBD1. This CDR3 contains 13 residues. V shed 7 bases and J 7 bases; nucleotides not matched to a gene: 8. Germline V gene sequence: CDR1 SGHRS, CDR2 YFSETQ. The CDR3 nucleotides are TGCGCCAGCGGCCCAGGACAGGGGAGTGGCTACACCTTC. Translation: CASGPGQGSGYTF.

Only a few counts were recorded for this clonotype. The chain couples TRBV10-2 to TRBJ2-7, with TRBD1 identical over 8 bases. J was trimmed by 1 base and V by 7 bases; bases with no gene match: 3. The germline gives CDR1 WSHSY, CDR2 SAAADI. CDR3 size: 13 residues. DNA for the CDR3: TGCGCCAGCACGGGACAGGTTTCCTACGAGCAGTACTTC. Its translation is CASTGQVSYEQYF.

As concerns this clonotype: This clone may be a read error of a much larger clone one base away. This chain uses TRBV6-5 with TRBJ1-1; D is unresolved. This CDR3 contains 16 residues. CDR1 is MNHEY and CDR2 is SVGAGI in the germline V gene. CDR3 residues: CASSYSTGSMTYEASF. The CDR3 DNA is TGTGCCAGCAGTTACTCGACTGGGTCTATGACGTATGAAGCTTCCTTT.

This clonotype turned up a few times. This chain joins TRBV5-6 and TRBJ2-3; TRBD2 aligns across 16 bases. V was pared by 2 bases and J by 1 base, with 4 bases of the junction left unmatched. Germline loops: CDR1 SGHDT, CDR2 YYEEEE. CDR3 length: 18 amino acids. In DNA form, the CDR3 reads TGTGCCAGCAGCTTAATGGGGACTAGCGGGAGGGGCACAGATACGCAGTATTTT. It codes for CASSLMGTSGRGTDTQYF. The complete variable domain, with remaining parts taken from reference TRBV5-6 and TRBJ2-3, reads DAGVTQSPTHLIKTRGQQVTLRCSPKSGHDTVSWYQQALGQGPQFIFQYYEEEERQRGNFPDRFSGHQFPNYSSELNVNALLLGDSALYLCASSLMGTSGRGTDTQYFGPGTRLTVL.

Comments on this clonotype: A much larger clone differs by one base, so this may be a read error. The rearrangement uses TRBV29-1 and TRBJ2-3; unclear D gene. CDR1 is SQVTM, CDR2 ANQGSEA, per germline. This CDR3 spans 12 amino acids. The CDR3 DNA sequence: TGCAGCGCCCGCCGGCACACAGATACGCAGTTTTTT. Its translation: CSARRHTDTQFF.

The CDR3 sequence: CAWSVQSGTEAFF. The CDR3 DNA is TGTGCCTGGAGTGTACAGTCGGGCACTGAAGCTTTCTTT. V is TRBV30 and J is TRBJ1-1; D gene ambiguous. V gave up 0 bases and J gave up 4 bases, with 9 bases separating them. The CDR3 covers 13 residues. Germline V gene sequence: CDR1 GTSNPN, CDR2 SVGIG (reference sequence).

With regard to this clonotype: The final CDR3 position lacks the conserved phenylalanine or tryptophan, pointing to a likely read error. V is TRBV28 and J is TRBJ1-1, with D tentatively TRBD1 (5 bases). The CDR3 loop spans 13 amino acids. V gave up 6 bases and J gave up 4 bases, with 12 bases separating them. Germline V gives CDR1 MDHEN, CDR2 SYDVKM. The CDR3 bases are TGTGCCAGCAGCCAAGGTGGGGGCACTGAAGCTTTCTAT. Its translation: CASSQGGGTEAFY.

This clonotype was seen once. At one end, the junction sequence differs from germline, possibly due to a read error. The chain couples TRBV11-2 to TRBJ1-5, with TRBD1 as a possible D gene (5 bases). Germline V gene sequence: CDR1 SGHAT, CDR2 FQNNGV. This CDR3 comprises 14 residues. The CDR3 sequence: CASSPTGRGWPQHF. Here the CDR3 DNA reads TGTGCAAGCAGCCCTACCGGACGGGGGTGGCCCCAGCATTTT.

The V and J genes are TRBV7-9 and TRBJ2-7; weak D call: TRBD1 (6 bases). The V end lost 4 bases, the J end lost 1 base, and 14 bases lay between the germline ends. In germline, CDR1 is SEHNR, CDR2 FQNEAQ (reference sequence). The CDR3 sequence is 15 residues long. Here the CDR3 reads CASSYDRTPSYEQYF. DNA for the CDR3: TGTGCCAGCAGCTACGACAGGACCCCTTCCTACGAGCAGTACTTC.

About this clonotype: The junction departs from germline at one end; a sequencing error may be responsible. This chain joins TRBV4-2 and TRBJ2-5, with D perhaps being TRBD1 or TRBD2 (5 bases each). Germline V CDR1 and CDR2: LGHNA, YNFKEQ. This CDR3 has 14 amino acids. The CDR3 bases are TGTGCCAGCAGCCAAGTGGGACGGAAGGGGACCCAATACTTC. Translated, it gives CASSQVGRKGTQYF.

This clonotype was recorded many times. This chain uses TRBV12-3 or TRBV12-4 with TRBJ1-5, with D possibly being TRBD1 (6 bases). The CDR3 has 15 amino acids. V lost 4 bases and J lost 0, with 10 bases in between. CDR3 coding DNA: TGTGCCAGCAGTTCCCGACAGGTTAGCAATCAGCCCCAGCATTTT. Translation gives CASSSRQVSNQPQHF.

About this clonotype itself: An end of the junction differs from the germline gene, which may be a read error. This CDR3 is CASSLGDRLGETRYF. CDR3 DNA sequence: TGTGCCAGCAGTTTAGGGGACCGCCTGGGAGAGACCCGGTACTTC. This rearrangement joins TRBV28 to TRBJ2-5, with D perhaps being TRBD1 or TRBD2 (5 bases each). CDR3 length: 15 amino acids. The V gene's germline CDR1 is MDHEN and CDR2 SYDVKM.

Concerning this clonotype: Germline and junction disagree at one end, which may indicate a read error. This sequence joins TRBV6-1 and TRBJ2-3; possibly TRBD1 for D (6 bases). The J call may be incorrect, as the DNA end agrees better with TRBJ1-5. Germline-derived CDR1 and CDR2 are MNHNS and SASEGT. CDR3 length equals 16 residues. This CDR3 reads CTSSDLLAGGTDTQHF. Here the CDR3 DNA reads TGTACCAGCAGTGACCTCCTAGCGGGGGGCACAGATACGCAGCATTTT.